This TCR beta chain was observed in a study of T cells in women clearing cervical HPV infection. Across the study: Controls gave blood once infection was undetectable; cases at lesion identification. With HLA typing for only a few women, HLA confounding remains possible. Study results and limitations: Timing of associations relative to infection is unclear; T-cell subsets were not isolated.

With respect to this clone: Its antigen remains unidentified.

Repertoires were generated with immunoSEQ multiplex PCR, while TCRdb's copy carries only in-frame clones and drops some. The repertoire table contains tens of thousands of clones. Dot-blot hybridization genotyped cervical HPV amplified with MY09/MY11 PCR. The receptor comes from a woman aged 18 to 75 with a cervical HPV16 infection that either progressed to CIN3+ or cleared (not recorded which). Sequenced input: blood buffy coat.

The CDR3 is CASSFTSGGEQYF. CDR3 DNA, as far as it was read: TGTGCCAGCAGCTTCACTAGCGGGGGCGAG. The V gene is TRBV11-3, the J gene TRBJ2-7; 11 nucleotides match TRBD2. The read falls 3 residues short of the CDR3 end, and the missing part is taken from the germline J gene. Germline CDR1 is SGHNT and CDR2 is YENEEA. CDR3 size: 13 residues. The V and J ends lost 3 bases and 6 bases, in that order; junction bases with no gene match: 1.